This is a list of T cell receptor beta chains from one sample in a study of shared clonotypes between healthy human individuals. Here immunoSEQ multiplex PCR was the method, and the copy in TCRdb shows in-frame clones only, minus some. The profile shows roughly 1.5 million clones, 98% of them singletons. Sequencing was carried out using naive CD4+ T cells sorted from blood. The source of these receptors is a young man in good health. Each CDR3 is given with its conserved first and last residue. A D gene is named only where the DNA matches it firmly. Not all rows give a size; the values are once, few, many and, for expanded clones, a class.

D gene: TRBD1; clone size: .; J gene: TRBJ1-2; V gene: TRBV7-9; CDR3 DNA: TGTGCCAGCAGCTTAGAGGGACAGGGAGGGTACTATGGCTACACCTTC; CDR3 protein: CASSLEGQGGYYGYTF
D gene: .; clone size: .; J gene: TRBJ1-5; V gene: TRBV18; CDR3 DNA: TGTGCCAGCTCACCTAGTGGTAGCAATCAGCCCCAGCATTTT; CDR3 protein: CASSPSGSNQPQHF
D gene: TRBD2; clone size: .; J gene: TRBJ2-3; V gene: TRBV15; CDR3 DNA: TGTGCCACCAGCAGAGATGGGGGAAGCGGGAGGGCTCTCACAGATACGCAGTATTTT; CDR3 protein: CATSRDGGSGRALTDTQYF
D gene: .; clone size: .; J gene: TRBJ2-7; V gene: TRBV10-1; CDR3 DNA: TGCGCCAGCAGTGAGTCGACCGGACCCGGGACCTACGAGCAGTACTTC; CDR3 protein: CASSESTGPGTYEQYF
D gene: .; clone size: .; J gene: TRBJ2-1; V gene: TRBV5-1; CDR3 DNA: TGCGCCAGCAGCTTGACCGGGGGCAGCATCGATGAGCAGTTCTTC; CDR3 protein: CASSLTGGSIDEQFF
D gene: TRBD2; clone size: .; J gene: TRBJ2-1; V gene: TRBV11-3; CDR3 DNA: TGTGCCAGCAGCCCCGGACTAGCGGGAGCGGGTGAGCAGTTCTTC; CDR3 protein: CASSPGLAGAGEQFF
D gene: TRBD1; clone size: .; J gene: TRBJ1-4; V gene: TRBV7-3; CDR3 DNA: TGTGCCAGCAGCCAAGAGGAAACCGGGACAGGGAATGAAAAACTGTTTTTT; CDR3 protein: CASSQEETGTGNEKLFF
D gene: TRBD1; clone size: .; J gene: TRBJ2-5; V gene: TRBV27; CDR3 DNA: TGTGCCAGCGGGGAATGGGAAGGGGGCCGAGAGACCCAGTACTTC; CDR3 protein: CASGEWEGGRETQYF
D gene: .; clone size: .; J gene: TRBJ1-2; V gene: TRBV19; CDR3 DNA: TGTGCCAGTAAACCAACATTCGCAGGGTACTATGGCTACACCTTC; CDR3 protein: CASKPTFAGYYGYTF
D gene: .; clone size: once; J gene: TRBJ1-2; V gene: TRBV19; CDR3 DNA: TGTGCCAGCAAGGGTCCCTACTATGGCTACACCTTC; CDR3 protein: CASKGPYYGYTF
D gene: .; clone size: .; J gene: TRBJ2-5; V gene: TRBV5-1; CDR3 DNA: TGCGCCAGCAGCTTGGTATCCTACCAAGAGACCCAGTACTTC; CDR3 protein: CASSLVSYQETQYF
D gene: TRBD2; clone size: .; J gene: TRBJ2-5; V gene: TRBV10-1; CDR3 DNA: TGCGCCAGCAGTGGGGGTTCGGCTAGCGGGAGTATGAAGACCCAGTACTTC; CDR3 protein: CASSGGSASGSMKTQYF
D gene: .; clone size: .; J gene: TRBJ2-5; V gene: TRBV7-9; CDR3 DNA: TGTGCCAGCAGCCCCGAGACCCAGTACTTC; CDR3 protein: CASSPETQYF
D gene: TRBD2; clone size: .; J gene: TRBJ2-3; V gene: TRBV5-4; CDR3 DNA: TGTGCCAGCAGCCGTCTACTAGCGGGAGGACCGGATACGCAGTATTTT; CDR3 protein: CASSRLLAGGPDTQYF
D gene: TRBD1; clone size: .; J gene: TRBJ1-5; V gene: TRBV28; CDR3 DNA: TGTGCCAGCAGCCCGGACAGGGCTAGCAATCAGCCCCAGCATTTT; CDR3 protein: CASSPDRASNQPQHF
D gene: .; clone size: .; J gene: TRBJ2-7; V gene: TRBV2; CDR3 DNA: TGTGCCAGCACCTCCGATGAGGGCAAGCAGTACTTC; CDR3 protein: CASTSDEGKQYF
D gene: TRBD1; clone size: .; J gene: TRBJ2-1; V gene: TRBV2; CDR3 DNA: TGTGCCAGCAGGGACAGGGTTTACAATGAGCAGTTCTTC; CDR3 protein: CASRDRVYNEQFF
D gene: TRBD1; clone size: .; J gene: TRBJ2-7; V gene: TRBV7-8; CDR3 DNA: TGTGCCAGCAGCCCGAACTACAGGGGGGACGAGCAGTACTTC; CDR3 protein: CASSPNYRGDEQYF
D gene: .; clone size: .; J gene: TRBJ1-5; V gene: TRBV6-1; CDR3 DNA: TGTGCCAGCGGCAGCTCCCCCAATCAGCCCCAGCATTTT; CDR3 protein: CASGSSPNQPQHF
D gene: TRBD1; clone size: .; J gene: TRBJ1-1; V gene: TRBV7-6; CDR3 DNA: TGTGCCAGCAGCTTAGACTTTCGGGGACAGGGGGGTGAAGCTTTCTTT; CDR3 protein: CASSLDFRGQGGEAFF
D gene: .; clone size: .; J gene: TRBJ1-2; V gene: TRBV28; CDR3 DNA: TGTGCCAGCAGTAGGGTCCAGGACTATGGCTACACCTTC; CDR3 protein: CASSRVQDYGYTF
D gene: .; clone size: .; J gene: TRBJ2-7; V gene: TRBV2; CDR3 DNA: TGTGCCAGCAGTGGAGGAGGAGACTCCTACGAGCAGTACTTC; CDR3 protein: CASSGGGDSYEQYF
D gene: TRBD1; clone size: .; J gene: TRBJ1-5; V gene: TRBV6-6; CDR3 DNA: TGTGCCAGCAGTTCCCTCGAAGGGACAGGCAGAAAGCCCCAGCATTTT; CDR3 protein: CASSSLEGTGRKPQHF
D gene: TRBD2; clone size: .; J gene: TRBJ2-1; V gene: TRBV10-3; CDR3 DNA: TGTGCCATCAGTGAGTCGAAAGTCTCTAGCGGGAGCAATGAGCAGTTCTTC; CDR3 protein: CAISESKVSSGSNEQFF
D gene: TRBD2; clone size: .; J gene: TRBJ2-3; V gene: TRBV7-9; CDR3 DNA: TGTGCCAGCAGTCCCGGGACTAGCGTCACAGATACGCAGTATTTT; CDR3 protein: CASSPGTSVTDTQYF
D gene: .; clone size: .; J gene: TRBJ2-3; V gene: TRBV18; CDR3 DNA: TGTGCCAGCTCACTACTAGGACTTCTAGATACGCAGTATTTT; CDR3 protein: CASSLLGLLDTQYF
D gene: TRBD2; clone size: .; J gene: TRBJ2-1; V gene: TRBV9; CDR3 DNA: TGTGCCAGCGGGCGGCGGGAGGGGTACAATGAGCAGTTCTTC; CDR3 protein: CASGRREGYNEQFF
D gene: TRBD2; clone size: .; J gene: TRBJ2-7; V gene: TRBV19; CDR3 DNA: TGTGCCAGTAGTAAACGGGAGGCCCCCCCCTACGAGCAGTACTTC; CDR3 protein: CASSKREAPPYEQYF
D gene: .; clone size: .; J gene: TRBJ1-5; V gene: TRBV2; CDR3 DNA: TGTGCCAGCAGTGAGCGACAGCGCAATCAGCCCCAGCATTTT; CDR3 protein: CASSERQRNQPQHF
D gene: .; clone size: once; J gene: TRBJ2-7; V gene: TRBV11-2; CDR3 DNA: TGTGCCAGCAGCTTAGATCCAAGACCCGTGTACGAGCAGTACTTC; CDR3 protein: CASSLDPRPVYEQYF
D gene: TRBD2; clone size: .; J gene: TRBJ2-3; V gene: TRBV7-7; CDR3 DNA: TGTGCTAGCAGTCTAGCGGGAGGGTCTACAGATACGCAGTATTTT; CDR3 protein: CASSLAGGSTDTQYF
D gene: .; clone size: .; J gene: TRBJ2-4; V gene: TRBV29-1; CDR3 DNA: TGCAGCGTTATGGGACGGTCTAACATTCAGTACTTC; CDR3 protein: CSVMGRSNIQYF
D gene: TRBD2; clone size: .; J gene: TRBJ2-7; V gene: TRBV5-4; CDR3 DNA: TGTGCCAGCAGCCCCTGGACTAGCGGATACGAGCAGTACTTC; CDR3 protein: CASSPWTSGYEQYF
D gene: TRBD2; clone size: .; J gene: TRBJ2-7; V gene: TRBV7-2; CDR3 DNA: TGTGCCAGCAGCCTCGGAGACTGGGAGGGCGTGTACTTC; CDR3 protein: CASSLGDWEGVYF
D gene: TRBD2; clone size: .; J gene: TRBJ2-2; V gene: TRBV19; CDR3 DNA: TGTGCCAGTATTCGCCAGGGAGGGCGGACCGGGGAGCTGTTTTTT; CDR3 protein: CASIRQGGRTGELFF
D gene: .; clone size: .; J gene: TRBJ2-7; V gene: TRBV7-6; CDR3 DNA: TGTGCCAGCAGCGCGGGACTCTACGAGCAGTACTTC; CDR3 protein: CASSAGLYEQYF
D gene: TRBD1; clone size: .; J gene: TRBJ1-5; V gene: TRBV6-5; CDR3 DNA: TGTGCCAGCAGACAAAACAGGGGGGGTCAGCCCCAGCATTTT; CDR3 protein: CASRQNRGGQPQHF
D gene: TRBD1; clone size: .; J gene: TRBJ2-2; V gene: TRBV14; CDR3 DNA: TGTGCCAGCAGCCCTATACGACAGGGTAGCACCGGGGAGCTGTTTTTT; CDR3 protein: CASSPIRQGSTGELFF
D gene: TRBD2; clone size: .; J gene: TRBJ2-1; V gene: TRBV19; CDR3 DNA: TGTGCCACCAGACTAGCGGGAGGGCCCGAGCAGTTCTTC; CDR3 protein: CATRLAGGPEQFF
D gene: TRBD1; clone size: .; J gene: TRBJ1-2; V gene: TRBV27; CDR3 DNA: TGTGCCAGCAGTACGGACAGGGGGGCTGGCTACACCTTC; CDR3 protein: CASSTDRGAGYTF
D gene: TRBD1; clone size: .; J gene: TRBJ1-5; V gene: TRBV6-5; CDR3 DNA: TGTGCCAGCAGTTTGACAGGGGAGAATCAGCCCCAGCATTTT; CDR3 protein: CASSLTGENQPQHF
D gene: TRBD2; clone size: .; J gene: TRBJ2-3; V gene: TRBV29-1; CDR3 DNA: TGCAGCGTTGGCGGGTTAACTAGCGGGATCGCAGATACGCAGTATTTT; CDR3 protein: CSVGGLTSGIADTQYF
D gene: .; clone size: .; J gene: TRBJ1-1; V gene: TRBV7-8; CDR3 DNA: TGTGCCAGCAGCTTATTGCGGGACTTGGTCGAAGCTTTCTTT; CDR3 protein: CASSLLRDLVEAFF
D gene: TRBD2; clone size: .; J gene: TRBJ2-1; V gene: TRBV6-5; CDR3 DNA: TGTGCCAGCAGTTACTCTCCTAGCGGAGGATACAATGAGCAGTTCTTC; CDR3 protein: CASSYSPSGGYNEQFF
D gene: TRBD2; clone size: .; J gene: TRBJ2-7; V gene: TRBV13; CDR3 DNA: TGTGCCAGCAGCTTAAATGGCGGGAGGGCCGACGAGCAGTACTTC; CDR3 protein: CASSLNGGRADEQYF
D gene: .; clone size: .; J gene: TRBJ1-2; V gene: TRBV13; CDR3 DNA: TGTGCCAGCAGTCGAACTTCCAGGAATGGCTACACCTTC; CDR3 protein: CASSRTSRNGYTF
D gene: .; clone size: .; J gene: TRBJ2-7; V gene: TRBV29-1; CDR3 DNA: TGCAGCGTTGGTGGGGGTGACTCCTACGAGCAGTACTTC; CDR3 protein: CSVGGGDSYEQYF
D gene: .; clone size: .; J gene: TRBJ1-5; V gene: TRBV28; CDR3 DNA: TGTGCCAGCAGTTTAGGGGGGCGCAATCAGCCCCAGCATTTT; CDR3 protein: CASSLGGRNQPQHF
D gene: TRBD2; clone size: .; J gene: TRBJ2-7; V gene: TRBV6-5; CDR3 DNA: TGTGCCAGCAGTTACTGGTCTAGCGGGAACTACGAGCAGTACTTC; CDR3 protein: CASSYWSSGNYEQYF
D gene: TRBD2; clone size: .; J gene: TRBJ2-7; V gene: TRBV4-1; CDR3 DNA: TGCGCCAGCAGCCAAGATCCCGGGACTAGCGGGAGGAGGTACGAGCAGTACTTC; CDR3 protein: CASSQDPGTSGRRYEQYF
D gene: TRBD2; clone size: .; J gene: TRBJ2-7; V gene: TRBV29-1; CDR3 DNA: TGCAGCGTTGTCCTTGGGGGACTAGCGGGAGGCGAGCAGTACTTC; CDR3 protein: CSVVLGGLAGGEQYF
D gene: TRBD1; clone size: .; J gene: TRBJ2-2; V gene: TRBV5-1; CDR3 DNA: TGCGCCAGCAGCGGACAGGGGATGGGGACCGGGGAGCTGTTTTTT; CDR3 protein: CASSGQGMGTGELFF
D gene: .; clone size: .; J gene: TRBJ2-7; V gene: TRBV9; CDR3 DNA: TGTGCCAGCATACGGGTCGGAACCAATCTACGCGAGCAGTACTTC; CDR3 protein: CASIRVGTNLREQYF
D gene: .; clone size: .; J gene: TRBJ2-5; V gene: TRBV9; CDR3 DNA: TGTGCCAGCAGCCCCACCATCGCAGGGAGGTACCAAGAGACCCAGTACTTC; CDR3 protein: CASSPTIAGRYQETQYF